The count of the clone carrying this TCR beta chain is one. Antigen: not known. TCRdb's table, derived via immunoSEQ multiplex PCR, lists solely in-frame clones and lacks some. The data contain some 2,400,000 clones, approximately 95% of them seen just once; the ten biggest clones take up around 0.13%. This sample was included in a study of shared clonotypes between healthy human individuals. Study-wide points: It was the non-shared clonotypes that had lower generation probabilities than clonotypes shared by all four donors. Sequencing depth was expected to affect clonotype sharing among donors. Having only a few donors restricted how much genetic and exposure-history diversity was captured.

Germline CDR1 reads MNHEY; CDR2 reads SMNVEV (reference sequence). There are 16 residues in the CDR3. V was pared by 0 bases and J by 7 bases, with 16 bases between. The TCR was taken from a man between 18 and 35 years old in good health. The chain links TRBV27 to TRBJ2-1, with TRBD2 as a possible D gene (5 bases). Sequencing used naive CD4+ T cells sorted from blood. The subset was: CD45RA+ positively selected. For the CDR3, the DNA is TGTGCCAGCAGTTTATCGGCGGGCCTAGCTGGGAATGAGCAGTTCTTC. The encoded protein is CASSLSAGLAGNEQFF.